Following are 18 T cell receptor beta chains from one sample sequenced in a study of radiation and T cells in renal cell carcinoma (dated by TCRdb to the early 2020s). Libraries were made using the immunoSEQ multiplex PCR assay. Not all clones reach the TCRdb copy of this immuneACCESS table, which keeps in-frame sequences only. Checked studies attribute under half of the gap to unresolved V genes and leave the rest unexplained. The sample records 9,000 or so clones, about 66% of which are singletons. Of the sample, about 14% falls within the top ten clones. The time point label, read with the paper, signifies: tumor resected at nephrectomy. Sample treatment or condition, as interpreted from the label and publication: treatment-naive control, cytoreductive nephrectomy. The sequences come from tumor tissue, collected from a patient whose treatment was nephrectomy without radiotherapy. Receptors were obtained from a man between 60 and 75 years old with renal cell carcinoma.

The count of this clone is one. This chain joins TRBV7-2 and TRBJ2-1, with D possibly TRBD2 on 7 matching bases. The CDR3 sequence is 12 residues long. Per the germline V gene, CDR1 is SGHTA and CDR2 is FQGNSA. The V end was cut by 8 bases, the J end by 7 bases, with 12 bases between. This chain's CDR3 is CASGLGGNEQFF. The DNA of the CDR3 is TGTGCCAGCGGACTAGGGGGGAATGAGCAGTTCTTC.

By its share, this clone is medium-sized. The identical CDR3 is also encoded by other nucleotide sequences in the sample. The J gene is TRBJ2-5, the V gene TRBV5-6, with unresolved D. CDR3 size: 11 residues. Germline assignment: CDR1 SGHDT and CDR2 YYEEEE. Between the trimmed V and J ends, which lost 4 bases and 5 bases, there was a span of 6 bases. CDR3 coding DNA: TGTGCCAGCAGCCGTGAGGAGACCCAGTACTTC. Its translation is CASSREETQYF.

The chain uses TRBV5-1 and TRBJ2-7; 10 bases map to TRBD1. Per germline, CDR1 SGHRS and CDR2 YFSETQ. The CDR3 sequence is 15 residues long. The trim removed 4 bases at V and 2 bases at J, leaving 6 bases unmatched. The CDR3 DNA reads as TGCGCCAGCAGCCCCGGACAGGGGGTCCCCTACGAGCAGTACTTC. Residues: CASSPGQGVPYEQYF. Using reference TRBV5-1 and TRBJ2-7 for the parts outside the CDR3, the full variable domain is KAGVTQTPRYLIKTRGQQVTLSCSPISGHRSVSWYQQTPGQGLQFLFEYFSETQRNKGNFPGRFSGRQFSNSRSEMNVSTLELGDSALYLCASSPGQGVPYEQYFGPGTRLTVT.

The CDR3 sequence: CASSFLGTSSYNEQFF. Written as DNA, the CDR3 is TGTGCCAGCAGCTTTCTCGGGACTAGCTCCTACAATGAGCAGTTCTTC. This sequence joins TRBV7-9 and TRBJ2-1; 8 nucleotides match TRBD2. This CDR3 spans 16 amino acids. J gave up 0 bases and V 3 bases, and 4 bases lay outside the gene matches. Germline CDR1 is SEHNR and CDR2 is FQNEAQ (reference sequence).

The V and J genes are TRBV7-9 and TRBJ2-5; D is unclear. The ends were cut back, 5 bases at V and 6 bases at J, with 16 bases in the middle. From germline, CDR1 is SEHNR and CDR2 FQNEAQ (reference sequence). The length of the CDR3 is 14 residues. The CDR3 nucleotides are TGTGCCAGCAGCCCTACCGGGTCACAGCAGACCCAGTACTTC. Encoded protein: CASSPTGSQQTQYF.

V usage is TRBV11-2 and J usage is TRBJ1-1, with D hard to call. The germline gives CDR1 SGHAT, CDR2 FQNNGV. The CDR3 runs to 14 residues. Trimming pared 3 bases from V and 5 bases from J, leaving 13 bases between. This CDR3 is CASSLATSRTEAFF. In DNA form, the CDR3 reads TGTGCCAGCAGCTTGGCCACCTCCCGGACTGAAGCTTTCTTT.

This CDR3 reads CASSEFGISYEQYF. The CDR3 DNA sequence: TGTGCCAGCAGTGAATTTGGCATTTCATACGAGCAGTACTTC. The gene calls are TRBV6-1 and TRBJ2-7; D remains unclear. Germline V gene sequence: CDR1 MNHNS, CDR2 SASEGT. V was shortened by 2 bases and J by 4 bases, with 12 bases between the two germline ends. The CDR3 is made up of 14 amino acids.

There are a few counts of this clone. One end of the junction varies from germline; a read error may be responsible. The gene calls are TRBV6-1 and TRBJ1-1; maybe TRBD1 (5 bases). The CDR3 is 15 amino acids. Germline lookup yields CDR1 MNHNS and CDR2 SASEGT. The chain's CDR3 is CASSDLGDLSTGAFF. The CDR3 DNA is TGTGCCAGCAGTGATCTAGGGGACCTGAGTACTGGAGCTTTCTTT.

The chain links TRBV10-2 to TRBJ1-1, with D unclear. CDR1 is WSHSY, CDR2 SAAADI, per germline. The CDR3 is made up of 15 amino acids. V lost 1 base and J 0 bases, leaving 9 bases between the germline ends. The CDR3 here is CASSEFPSVNTEAFF. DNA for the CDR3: TGCGCCAGCAGTGAGTTCCCTAGCGTGAACACTGAAGCTTTCTTT.

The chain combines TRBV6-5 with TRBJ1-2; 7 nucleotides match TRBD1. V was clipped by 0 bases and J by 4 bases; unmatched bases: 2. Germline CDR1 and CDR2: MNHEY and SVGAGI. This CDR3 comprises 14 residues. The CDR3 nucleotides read TGTGCCAGCAGTTACTCGGGGACAGTCTATGGCTACACCTTC. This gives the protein CASSYSGTVYGYTF.

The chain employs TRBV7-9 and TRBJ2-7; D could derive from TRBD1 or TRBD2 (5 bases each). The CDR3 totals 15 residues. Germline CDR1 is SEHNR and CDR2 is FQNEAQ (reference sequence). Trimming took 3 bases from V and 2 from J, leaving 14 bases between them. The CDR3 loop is CASSFRDASPYEQYF. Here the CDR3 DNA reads TGTGCCAGCAGCTTCCGGGACGCTAGTCCCTACGAGCAGTACTTC.

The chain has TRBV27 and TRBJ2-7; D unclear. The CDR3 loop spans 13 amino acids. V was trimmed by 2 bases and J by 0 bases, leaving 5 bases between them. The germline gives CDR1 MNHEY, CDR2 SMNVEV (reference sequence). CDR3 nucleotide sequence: TGTGCCAGCAGTTTAAAGAGCTCCTACGAGCAGTACTTC. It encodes CASSLKSSYEQYF.

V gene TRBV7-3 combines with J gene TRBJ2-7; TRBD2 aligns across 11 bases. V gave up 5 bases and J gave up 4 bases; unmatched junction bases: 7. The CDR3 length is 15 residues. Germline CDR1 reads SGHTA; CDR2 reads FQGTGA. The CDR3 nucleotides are TGTGCCAGCAGCGGACGGACTAGCGGGTTGTACGAGCAGTACTTC. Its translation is CASSGRTSGLYEQYF.

CDR3 nucleotide sequence: TGTGCCAGCAGCCCCTTCCCGTACGAAGAAGCTTTCTTT. This sequence encodes CASSPFPYEEAFF. The J gene is TRBJ1-1, the V gene TRBV7-9; D gene uncertain. The V end was cut by 5 bases, the J end by 8 bases, with 15 bases between. In germline, CDR1 is SEHNR, CDR2 FQNEAQ (reference sequence). The CDR3 contains 13 residues.

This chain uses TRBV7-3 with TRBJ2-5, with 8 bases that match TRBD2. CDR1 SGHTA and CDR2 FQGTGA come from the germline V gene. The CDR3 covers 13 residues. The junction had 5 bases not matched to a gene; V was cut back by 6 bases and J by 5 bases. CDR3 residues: CASSTGLAETQYF. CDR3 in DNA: TGTGCCAGCAGTACTGGACTAGCCGAGACCCAGTACTTC.

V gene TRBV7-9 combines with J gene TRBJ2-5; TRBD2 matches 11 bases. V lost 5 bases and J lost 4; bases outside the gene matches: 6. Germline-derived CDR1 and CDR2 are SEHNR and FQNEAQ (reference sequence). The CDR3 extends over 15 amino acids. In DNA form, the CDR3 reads TGTGCCAGCAGCCCCGGGACTAGCGGCGCAGAGACCCAGTACTTC. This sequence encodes CASSPGTSGAETQYF.

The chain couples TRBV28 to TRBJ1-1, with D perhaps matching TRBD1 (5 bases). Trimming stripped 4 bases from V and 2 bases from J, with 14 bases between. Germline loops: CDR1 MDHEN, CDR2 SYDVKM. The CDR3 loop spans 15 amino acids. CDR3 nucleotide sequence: TGTGCCAGCAGTTCCCACAGGACCCTCAACACTGAAGCTTTCTTT. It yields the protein CASSSHRTLNTEAFF.

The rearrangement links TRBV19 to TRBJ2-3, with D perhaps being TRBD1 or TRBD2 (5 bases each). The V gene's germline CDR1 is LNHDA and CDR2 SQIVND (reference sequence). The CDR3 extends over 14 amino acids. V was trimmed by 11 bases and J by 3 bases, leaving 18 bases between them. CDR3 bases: TGTGCCGTCGGGACGGCCGCCGGAACAGATACGCAGTATTTT. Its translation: CAVGTAAGTDTQYF. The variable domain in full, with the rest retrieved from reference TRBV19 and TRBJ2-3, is DGGITQSPKYLFRKEGQNVTLSCEQNLNHDAMYWYRQDPGQGLRLIYYSQIVNDFQKGDIAEGYSVSREKKESFPLTVTSAQKNPTAFYLCAVGTAAGTDTQYFGPGTRLTVL.